The 10 T cell receptor beta chains reported below all come from one sample, sequenced in a study of T cells expressing NK-cell markers. TCRdb reprocessed the 5' RACE reads, keeping one entry per CDR3 protein, no DNA. This table holds more than 400,000 distinct CDR3 sequences. What was sequenced was blood T cells: a sorted CD56 or NKG2C T cell subset, CD4+ or CD8+ T cells, or bulk PBMC T cells (not recorded which). These receptors were obtained from a woman between 18 and 75 years old in good health.

The J gene is TRBJ1-1, the V gene TRBV29-1. Germline lookup yields CDR1 SQVTM and CDR2 ANQGSEA. CDR3 length: 15 residues. The CDR3 sequence is CSVRGAQLMNTEAFF.

V is TRBV27 and J is TRBJ1-5; TCRdb selects TRBD1, and the lack of DNA leaves this call unchecked. In germline, CDR1 is MNHEY, CDR2 SMNVEV (reference sequence). The CDR3 is 15 residues long. The CDR3 loop is CASSLYSGQNQPQHF.

The rearrangement joins TRBV20-1 to TRBJ1-1; TCRdb gives TRBD1 as the D gene, but with no DNA this cannot be confirmed. The CDR3 is made up of 16 amino acids. Germline assignment: CDR1 DFQATT and CDR2 SNEGSKA (reference sequence). CDR3 protein: CSAKSDRGLRLTEAFF.

This chain joins TRBV19 and TRBJ2-7; TCRdb outputs TRBD2, but without DNA this stays unchecked. CDR1 LNHDA and CDR2 SQIVND come from the germline V gene (reference sequence). This CDR3 contains 13 residues. The CDR3 sequence: CASSRREGYEQHF.

The rearrangement uses TRBV10-3 and TRBJ1-6; TCRdb calls TRBD1, which cannot be checked without DNA. This CDR3 is built from 15 residues. Germline CDR1 is ENHRY and CDR2 is SYGVKD. The CDR3 spells CAISGGAGGNSPLHF.

The rearrangement links TRBV20-1 to TRBJ2-3; TCRdb returns TRBD2, unconfirmable since there is no DNA. Germline CDR1 DFQATT, CDR2 SNEGSKA (reference sequence). There are 14 residues in the CDR3. CDR3 residues: CSARFKERGDTQYF.

The V gene is TRBV27, the J gene TRBJ2-5; TCRdb indicates TRBD1, and absent DNA this call remains unverified. Germline CDR1 MNHEY, CDR2 SMNVEV (reference sequence). This CDR3 contains 15 residues. The CDR3 spells CASSQPGQGHETQYF.

CDR3 loop: CASSLTLTDTQYF. The gene calls are TRBV11-3 and TRBJ2-3. Germline lookup yields CDR1 SGHNT and CDR2 YENEEA. CDR3 size: 13 residues.

The V gene is TRBV4-1, the J gene TRBJ2-2; without DNA, the TCRdb call of TRBD2 cannot be checked. From germline, CDR1 is MGHRA and CDR2 YSYEKL. The CDR3 runs to 17 residues. The CDR3: CASSQRSAGLNTGELFF.

The chain is built from TRBV18 and TRBJ2-7; the D call from TCRdb, TRBD1, cannot be confirmed without DNA. This CDR3 is built from 14 residues. Germline V lookup: CDR1 KGHSH, CDR2 LQKENI. CDR3 sequence reads: CASSPGQGSYEQYF.